This T cell receptor beta chain came from a study of early T cells in non-severe SARS-CoV-2 infection. Study summary: Sequencing of unsorted whole blood was done on bulk RNA, leaving chains unpaired.

Broader study findings: The study's VDJdb matching favored anti-spike CD8 responses and missed private and CD4 specificities.

The ends were cut back, 8 bases at V and 7 bases at J, with 8 bases in the middle. The CDR3 contains 11 residues. Germline CDR1 is MDHEN and CDR2 is SYDVKM. Attached unique molecular identifiers marked individual cDNA molecules. TCRdb recomputed calls from the 5' RACE reads with MiXCR, one row per CDR3 protein. The data contain tens of thousands of distinct CDR3 sequences, 5.9% of them singletons. Notes on this clonotype: Its matching antigen is unknown.

The sequencing here drew on whole blood, taken at baseline. This receptor was identified in an adult who was a healthcare worker with PCR-confirmed SARS-CoV-2 infection or an uninfected control (not recorded which). The gene calls are TRBV28 and TRBJ2-2, with D possibly TRBD2 on 5 matching bases. The CDR3 DNA sequence: TGTGCCAGCGGTGGAGGCGGGGAGCTGTTTTTT. This codes for CASGGGGELFF.